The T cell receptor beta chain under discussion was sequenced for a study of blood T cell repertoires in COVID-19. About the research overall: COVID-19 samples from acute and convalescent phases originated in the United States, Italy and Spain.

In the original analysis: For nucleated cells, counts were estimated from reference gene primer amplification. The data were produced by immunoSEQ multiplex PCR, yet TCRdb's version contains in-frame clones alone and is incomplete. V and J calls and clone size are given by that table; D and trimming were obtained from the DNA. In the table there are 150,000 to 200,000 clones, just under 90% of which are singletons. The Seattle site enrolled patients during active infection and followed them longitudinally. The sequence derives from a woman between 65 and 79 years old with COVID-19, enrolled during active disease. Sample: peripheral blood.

The CDR3 DNA follows: TGCAGCGTTGTCGTCCAGGCGAACACTGAAGCTTTCTTT. It codes for CSVVVQANTEAFF. The gene calls are TRBV29-1 and TRBJ1-1; D call uncertain. The CDR3 extends over 13 amino acids. The germline V gene has CDR1 SQVTM and CDR2 ANQGSEA. V lost 4 bases and J lost 1, with 10 bases in between.